These 27 T cell receptor beta chains came from one sample sequenced in a study of graft-versus-host responses after intestinal transplantation. The data were produced by immunoSEQ multiplex PCR, yet TCRdb's version contains in-frame clones alone and is incomplete. Of more than 25,000 clones in the sample, approximately 96% were seen once. The sample in question was PBMCs, obtained just over 29 days after intestinal transplant. The receptors stem from a human patient who received an intestinal transplant, so some T cells may come from the graft donor.

V usage is TRBV2 and J usage is TRBJ1-5; a possible D gene is TRBD1 (5 bases). CDR1 SNHLY and CDR2 FYNNEI come from the germline V gene. Trimming took off 8 bases at V and 4 bases at J, with 12 bases between the two ends. This CDR3 comprises 13 residues. CDR3 bases: TGTGCCAGCGAGCCAGGGCCAAATCAGCCCCAGCATTTT. Translation gives CASEPGPNQPQHF. Variable domain in full (rest from reference TRBV2 and TRBJ1-5): EPEVTQTPSHQVTQMGQEVILRCVPISNHLYFYWYRQILGQKVEFLVSFYNNEISEKSEIFDDQFSVERPDGSNFTLKIRSTKLEDSAMYFCASEPGPNQPQHFGDGTRLSIL.

The rearrangement joins TRBV11-2 to TRBJ1-4; the D is unclear. Trimming stripped 0 bases from V and 0 bases from J, with 11 bases between. The CDR3 runs to 17 residues. Germline V lookup: CDR1 SGHAT, CDR2 FQNNGV. CDR3 in amino acids: CASSLDRRATTNEKLFF. The CDR3, as DNA: TGTGCCAGCAGCTTAGATCGGAGGGCAACAACTAATGAAAAACTGTTTTTT.

This chain uses TRBV7-9 with TRBJ2-4, with D tentatively TRBD1 (6 bases). Germline lookup yields CDR1 SEHNR and CDR2 FQNEAQ (reference sequence). The V gene lost 5 bases and the J gene lost 8 bases, with 19 bases spanning the gap. This CDR3 has 15 amino acids. The CDR3 is CASSPYGQGTHIQYF. DNA of the CDR3: TGTGCCAGCAGCCCGTATGGGCAGGGGACGCACATTCAGTACTTC.

The genes are TRBV6-1 and TRBJ2-7; D not resolved. With 7 bases removed from V and 2 bases from J, the gap between germline ends came to 9 bases. Germline assignment: CDR1 MNHNS and CDR2 SASEGT. This CDR3 region has 12 residues. Here the CDR3 DNA reads TGTGCCAGCACGGAAAGTCCCTACGAGCAGTACTTC. The encoded protein is CASTESPYEQYF.

V gene TRBV4-2 combines with J gene TRBJ2-7, with D hard to call. The germline V and J ends were trimmed by 1 base and 5 bases, with 3 bases remaining between them. Germline V gene data show CDR1 as LGHNA and CDR2 as YNFKEQ. CDR3 length equals 11 residues. The CDR3 DNA reads TGTGCCAGCAGCCAAGGAAACGAGCAGTACTTC. It codes for CASSQGNEQYF.

The rearrangement links TRBV5-1 to TRBJ1-1; D is uncertain. CDR1 is SGHRS and CDR2 is YFSETQ in the germline V gene. This CDR3 is built from 16 residues. V lost 4 bases to trimming and J lost 4 bases, with 20 bases between them. Here the CDR3 DNA reads TGCGCCAGCAGCACAGATTGGGCAGGATCGGGCACTGAAGCTTTCTTT. Protein: CASSTDWAGSGTEAFF.

J is TRBJ2-4 and V is TRBV2, with 7 positions matching TRBD1. The CDR3 is made up of 15 amino acids. V lost 8 bases to trimming and J lost 4 bases; unmatched junction nucleotides: 11. Per the germline V gene, CDR1 is SNHLY and CDR2 is FYNNEI. The DNA of the CDR3 is TGTGCCAGCGGGACCCGACAGGGCTCAAAAAACATTCAGTACTTC. Residues: CASGTRQGSKNIQYF.

The chain links TRBV6-1 to TRBJ1-1; D is possibly TRBD1 (5 bases). Germline V gene sequence: CDR1 MNHNS, CDR2 SASEGT. Trimming took 4 bases from V and 1 from J, leaving 10 bases between them. CDR3 size: 14 residues. The CDR3: CASSAVTENTEAFF. For the CDR3, the DNA is TGTGCCAGCAGTGCTGTGACAGAGAACACTGAAGCTTTCTTT.

Comments on this clone: The missing conserved phenylalanine or tryptophan at the end of this CDR3 makes a read error likely. The limits of the CDR3 on the DNA are not certain, so only TCRdb's listed CDR3 is given. The rearrangement joins TRBV19 to TRBJ2-7. CDR1 and CDR2 from the germline V gene are LNHDA and SQIVND (reference sequence). The CDR3 is 8 amino acids in total, end residues counted. The CDR3 sequence is CASNNTSR.

DNA of the CDR3: TGTGCCTGGAGGGACACCTTCCGGGGTACCGAGCAGTACTTC. Encoded protein: CAWRDTFRGTEQYF. The chain couples TRBV30 to TRBJ2-7; either TRBD1 or TRBD2 may supply D (5 bases each). The CDR3 consists of 14 residues. Germline V gives CDR1 GTSNPN, CDR2 SVGIG (reference sequence). The ends were cut back, 3 bases at V and 6 bases at J, with 18 bases in the middle.

This clone was seen a handful of times. The chain employs TRBV6-1 and TRBJ1-3; D ambiguous. In germline, CDR1 is MNHNS, CDR2 SASEGT. The CDR3 length is 13 residues. V lost 2 bases to trimming and J lost 4 bases, with 6 bases between them. The CDR3 region has the DNA TGTGCCAGCAGTGAATTAGGGGGAAACACCATATATTTT. Residues: CASSELGGNTIYF.

The chain employs TRBV6-4 and TRBJ2-2; the D gene is possibly TRBD2 (5 bases). V gave up 4 bases and J gave up 4 bases, with 10 bases separating them. The CDR3 is 14 residues long. Germline assignment: CDR1 MRHNA and CDR2 SNTAGT. CDR3: CASSAEGLTGELFF. In DNA, the CDR3 is TGTGCCAGCAGTGCGGAAGGACTCACCGGGGAGCTGTTTTTT.

The chain couples TRBV6-5 to TRBJ2-1, with 13 bases aligning to TRBD2. CDR1 is MNHEY, CDR2 SVGAGI, per germline. The CDR3 contains 14 residues. V was clipped by 8 bases and J by 7 bases; unmatched bases: 5. The CDR3 protein is CASHPLAGGNEQFF. The CDR3 DNA sequence: TGTGCCAGCCACCCACTAGCGGGAGGGAATGAGCAGTTCTTC.

This chain joins TRBV19 and TRBJ2-7, with TRBD2 matching 7 bases. Germline CDR1 LNHDA, CDR2 SQIVND (reference sequence). V lost 0 bases to trimming and J lost 3 bases; unmatched junction nucleotides: 11. This CDR3 comprises 17 residues. The CDR3 sequence: CASSIDLTGGIGYEQYF. The CDR3 DNA reads as TGTGCCAGTAGTATAGATCTTACGGGAGGAATCGGCTACGAGCAGTACTTC.

The chain links TRBV7-9 to TRBJ1-5, with D maybe TRBD1 (5 bases). V lost 3 bases and J 5 bases, leaving 11 bases between the germline ends. The CDR3 covers 14 residues. Germline V gene data show CDR1 as SEHNR and CDR2 as FQNEAQ (reference sequence). The CDR3 DNA reads as TGTGCCAGCAGCTTGGGGGGGGACTATCAGCCCCAGCATTTT. Its protein product is CASSLGGDYQPQHF. Filled out from reference TRBV7-9 and TRBJ1-5, the complete variable domain reads DTGVSQNPRHKITKRGQNVTFRCDPISEHNRLYWYRQTLGQGPEFLTYFQNEAQLEKSRLLSDRFSAERPKGSFSTLEIQRTEQGDSAMYLCASSLGGDYQPQHFGDGTRLSIL.

The V gene is TRBV6-5, the J gene TRBJ1-1; D not resolved. The germline V gene encodes CDR1 MNHEY and CDR2 SVGAGI. The CDR3 extends over 14 amino acids. V was pared by 6 bases and J by 3 bases, with 14 bases between. For the CDR3, the DNA is TGTGCCAGCAGAACCACTCGACTGTACACTGAAGCTTTCTTT. It specifies CASRTTRLYTEAFF.

The chain is built from TRBV7-9 and TRBJ2-7; D uncertain. In germline, CDR1 is SEHNR, CDR2 FQNEAQ (reference sequence). The CDR3 has 14 residues. Trimming pared 5 bases from V and 1 base from J, leaving 12 bases between. The CDR3 reads CASSQDGLSYEQYF. CDR3 DNA: TGTGCCAGCAGCCAAGACGGCTTATCCTACGAGCAGTACTTC. The complete variable domain, with remaining parts taken from reference TRBV7-9 and TRBJ2-7, reads DTGVSQNPRHKITKRGQNVTFRCDPISEHNRLYWYRQTLGQGPEFLTYFQNEAQLEKSRLLSDRFSAERPKGSFSTLEIQRTEQGDSAMYLCASSQDGLSYEQYFGPGTRLTVT.

The chain links TRBV6-5 to TRBJ1-2; 7 bases are a match to TRBD1. This CDR3 comprises 14 residues. Trimming took 7 bases from V and 4 from J; bases not matched to a gene: 9. Germline CDR1 and CDR2: MNHEY and SVGAGI. CDR3 protein: CASTVDRQRYGYTF. Written as DNA, the CDR3 is TGTGCCAGCACTGTGGACAGGCAACGCTATGGCTACACCTTC.

The rearrangement uses TRBV7-3 and TRBJ2-1, with a possible D match to TRBD1 (5 bases). Trimming pared 8 bases from V and 7 bases from J, leaving 21 bases between. Germline CDR1 and CDR2: SGHTA and FQGTGA. The CDR3 contains 15 residues. For the CDR3, the DNA is TGTGCCAGCGCGGTTAGTGGGGCAGTACTAAATGAGCAGTTCTTC. This encodes CASAVSGAVLNEQFF.

The table lists this clone with a count of one. J is TRBJ2-5 and V is TRBV2, with 9 positions matching TRBD2. Trimming cost V 3 bases and J 5 bases; bases outside gene matches: 7. Germline V CDR1 and CDR2: SNHLY, FYNNEI. The CDR3 sequence is 15 residues long. The CDR3 DNA is TGTGCCAGCAGTGATGCGGGGCGGGAGGGTGAGACCCAGTACTTC. It translates to CASSDAGREGETQYF.

This chain connects TRBV29-1 to TRBJ2-5; 9 nucleotides agree with TRBD2. The CDR3 runs 16 residues. The trim removed 1 base at V and 4 bases at J, leaving 10 bases unmatched. Germline CDR1 is SQVTM and CDR2 is ANQGSEA. CDR3 DNA: TGCAGCGTTGAAGGGGTTCTGGGCGGGAGGGGAGAGACCCAGTACTTC. This codes for CSVEGVLGGRGETQYF.

V is TRBV5-5 and J is TRBJ2-2; D uncertain. This CDR3 has 15 amino acids. From germline, CDR1 is SGHKS and CDR2 YYEKEE (reference sequence). Trimming stripped 4 bases from V and 5 bases from J, with 15 bases between. The CDR3 DNA reads TGTGCCAGCAGCCCTGTACAAGTATCGACCGGGGAGCTGTTTTTT. This gives the protein CASSPVQVSTGELFF.

This chain connects TRBV27 to TRBJ1-1, with 9 bases that match TRBD1. The CDR3 has 14 residues. Germline loops: CDR1 MNHEY, CDR2 SMNVEV (reference sequence). With V trimmed by 6 bases and J by 4 bases, 6 bases remained unmatched. The CDR3: CASSQGQGLTEAFF. DNA for the CDR3: TGTGCCAGCAGCCAAGGACAGGGGCTCACTGAAGCTTTCTTT.

The chain couples TRBV27 to TRBJ2-1; D is unclear. V shed 2 bases and J shed 0 bases, with 8 bases lying between them. Germline V gene lookup returns CDR1 MNHEY and CDR2 SMNVEV (reference sequence). CDR3 length: 15 amino acids. The CDR3 region is CASSLTFSSYNEQFF. The CDR3 region has the DNA TGTGCCAGCAGTTTAACGTTTAGCTCCTACAATGAGCAGTTCTTC.

The V and J genes are TRBV7-6 and TRBJ2-7, with 10 bases fitting TRBD2. V was pared by 0 bases and J by 4 bases, with 0 bases of the junction left unmatched. CDR1 is SGHVS, CDR2 FNYEAQ, per germline. The CDR3 covers 14 residues. The CDR3 here is CASSLATSGYEQYF. As DNA, the CDR3 is TGTGCCAGCAGCTTAGCGACTAGCGGGTACGAGCAGTACTTC.

The chain has TRBV12-2 and TRBJ2-5; TRBD2 was called by the table and not checked on the DNA. TRBV12-2 is termed a pseudogene. This CDR3 has 14 residues. CDR3 bases: TGTGCAAGTCGCTTAGTCCGGGGTGTCGAGACCCAGTACTTC. Translating gives CASRLVRGVETQYF.

The chain employs TRBV5-5 and TRBJ1-1; no firm D call. The V gene's germline CDR1 is SGHKS and CDR2 YYEKEE (reference sequence). The CDR3 has 13 amino acids. V lost 4 bases to trimming and J lost 1 base, with 8 bases between them. CDR3 sequence: CASSPLGNTEAFF. The CDR3 DNA follows: TGTGCCAGCAGCCCCCTGGGGAACACTGAAGCTTTCTTT.